A selection of T cell receptor beta chains follows, all from one sample in a study of beta chain features in type 1 diabetes. TCRdb keeps only in-frame clones here, not all; method: immunoSEQ multiplex PCR. This repertoire shows a few hundred thousand clones, roughly a tenth found once; its top ten account for 0.017%. Sequencing was carried out using naive CD4+ T cells from blood. The receptors shown here come from a man aged 30-40 years with type 1 diabetes. Both conserved end residues are part of each CDR3. The D gene is left open where the match is weak. Not all rows give a size; the values are once, few, many and, for expanded clones, a class.

v_call	d_call	j_call	clone_size	cdr3_nt	cdr3_aa
TRBV6-1	.	TRBJ2-5	.	TGTGCCAGCAGTGTGCGACAGGTCCAAGAGACCCAGTACTTC	CASSVRQVQETQYF
TRBV11-2	.	TRBJ2-4	few	TGTGCCAGCCGATCCCAACCCCGGCGGGGCAAAAACATTCAGTACTTC	CASRSQPRRGKNIQYF
TRBV15	TRBD2	TRBJ2-2	few	TGTGCCACCAGCAGAGATCTAAGCGGGGCTGCAGGGTACGCCGGGGAGCTGTTTTTT	CATSRDLSGAAGYAGELFF
TRBV7-9	TRBD1	TRBJ1-1	few	TGTGCCAGCAGCCCGGGACAGGGCGGGACCACTGAAGCTTTCTTT	CASSPGQGGTTEAFF
TRBV5-1	.	TRBJ2-6	few	TGCGCCAGCAGCTTGATGGAGACCGGGGCCAACGTCCTGACTTTC	CASSLMETGANVLTF
TRBV30	.	TRBJ2-3	.	TGTGCCGCCGCTTGGGCGGGGACAGATACGCAGTATTTT	CAAAWAGTDTQYF
TRBV30	.	TRBJ1-6	.	TGTGCCTGGAAGAGGGGAGGTTCACCCCTCCACTTT	CAWKRGGSPLHF
TRBV6-6	.	TRBJ1-5	few	TGTGCCAGCAAGCCCGGGGAAAGCAATCAGCCCCAGCATTTT	CASKPGESNQPQHF
TRBV2	TRBD1	TRBJ1-5	.	TGTGCCAGCAGAAGACAGGGCGATCAGCCCCAGCATTTT	CASRRQGDQPQHF
TRBV4-1	TRBD1	TRBJ2-1	.	TGCGCCAGCAGCCAAGATACCCCCTGGGACAGTAACAATGAGCAGTTCTTC	CASSQDTPWDSNNEQFF
TRBV4-1	.	TRBJ1-2	few	TGCGCCAGCAGCCAAGACCCCACCACTCCTCGCGGCTACACCTTC	CASSQDPTTPRGYTF
TRBV28	.	TRBJ2-6	few	TGTGCCAGCAGTTTTACCGGCTCTGGGGCCAACGTCCTGACTTTC	CASSFTGSGANVLTF